These 18 T cell receptor beta chains share one sample of origin, sequenced in a study of T cells in women clearing cervical HPV infection. The method was immunoSEQ multiplex PCR; TCRdb's version includes in-frame clones alone and lacks a portion of them. The sample data list 25,000 to 35,000 clones. Sequencing input: blood buffy coat. The receptors shown here come from a woman between 18 and 75 years old with a cervical HPV16 infection that either progressed to CIN3+ or cleared (not recorded which).

As regards this clone: Read data end 3 residues before the CDR3 end; the end is taken from the germline J gene. The chain couples TRBV20-1 to TRBJ2-1, with TRBD2 matching over 12 bases. The J segment lost 8 bases and the V segment lost 2 bases, leaving 19 bases of the junction unmatched. This CDR3 has 19 residues. CDR1 DFQATT and CDR2 SNEGSKA come from the germline V gene (reference sequence). CDR3 in amino acids: CSARPLAGGPWLPVDEQFF. CDR3 DNA, as far as it was read: TGCAGTGCTAGACCGCTAGCGGGAGGGCCATGGCTCCCAGTGGATGAG.

As regards this clone: The read terminates 3 residues before the CDR3 end, so the remaining end is supplied by the germline J gene. The chain links TRBV19 to TRBJ1-6; 7 bases map to TRBD1. The CDR3 runs to 13 residues. Trimming removed 6 bases from V and 9 bases from J; junction bases left unmatched: 5. Germline CDR1 is LNHDA and CDR2 is SQIVND (reference sequence). The CDR3 loop is CASSLTGSSPLHF. The sequenced part of the CDR3 DNA is TGTGCCAGTAGCCTGACAGGGTCTTCACCC.

Comment on this clone: With the read ending 3 residues before the CDR3 end, the germline J gene is used to fill in that end. The gene calls are TRBV5-1 and TRBJ1-3; D not certain. The CDR3 runs 15 residues. Trimming left V 0 bases short and J 4 bases short, with 11 bases between. Germline lookup yields CDR1 SGHRS and CDR2 YFSETQ. Incomplete CDR3 DNA: TGCGCCAGCAGCTTGGATCTCGGTCGAGGAAACACC. The encoded protein is CASSLDLGRGNT. The full CDR3 protein reads CASSLDLGRGNTIYF.

On this clone itself: The junction shows a germline mismatch at one end, possibly a read error. The read terminates 3 residues ahead of where the CDR3 ends, so the germline J gene completes it. The chain uses TRBV4-2 and TRBJ1-2; the D is unclear. The length of the CDR3 is 15 residues. The germline V gene has CDR1 LGHNA and CDR2 YNFKEQ. CDR3: CASSQDHGSAETYTF. The sequenced CDR3 bases are TGCGCCAGCAGCCAAGATCACGGGTCAGCTGAGACC.

A word on this clone: The observed sequence ends 3 residues before the CDR3 terminus, with the missing tail filled in from the germline J gene. This chain connects TRBV20-1 to TRBJ2-3, with 13 bases that match TRBD2. The J segment lost 4 bases and the V segment lost 3 bases, leaving 7 bases of the junction unmatched. The CDR3 covers 16 residues. The germline V gene has CDR1 DFQATT and CDR2 SNEGSKA (reference sequence). CDR3 bases read: TGCAGTGCTAGTGATCCGGGACTAGCGGGACCAGATACG. It specifies CSASDPGLAGPDT. The full CDR3 reads CSASDPGLAGPDTQYF.

Comments on this clone: The read halts 3 residues ahead of the CDR3 end, with the missing end drawn from the germline J gene. This rearrangement joins TRBV19 to TRBJ2-5, with a tentative D call TRBD2 (5 bases). Germline V CDR1 and CDR2: LNHDA, SQIVND (reference sequence). Trimming removed 5 bases from V and 5 bases from J, with 12 bases in between. The CDR3 runs 13 residues. CDR3 bases read: TGTGCCAGTAGTGACTATAGGATGGAGACC. It yields the protein CASSDYRMET. The entire CDR3 reads CASSDYRMETQYF.

Remarks on this clone: The DNA ends 3 residues before the CDR3 does, and the rest of the CDR3 is filled in from the germline J gene. The chain has TRBV30 and TRBJ2-5; possibly TRBD2 for D (5 bases). Trimming removed 4 bases at V and 7 bases at J, with 10 bases between. CDR1 and CDR2 (germline): GTSNPN, SVGIG (reference sequence). The CDR3 runs 11 residues. The sequenced part of the CDR3 DNA is TGTGCCTGGACCGATCTAGCGACC. Translating gives CAWTDLAT. The CDR3 reads in full as CAWTDLATQYF.

Points on this clone: Read coverage stops 3 residues before the CDR3 terminus; the germline J gene supplies the remainder. The rearrangement joins TRBV16 to TRBJ1-2; D possibly corresponds to TRBD1 (6 bases). V was clipped by 2 bases and J by 0 bases, with 13 bases between them. This CDR3 comprises 16 residues. Germline V gene data show CDR1 as KGHSY and CDR2 as FQNENV. The chain's CDR3 is CASSQADTGPNYGYTF. CDR3 bases read: TGTGCCAGCAGCCAAGCGGACACAGGGCCTAACTATGGC.

Regarding this clone: The DNA ends 3 residues before the CDR3 does, and the rest of the CDR3 is filled in from the germline J gene. V usage is TRBV6-2 or TRBV6-3 and J usage is TRBJ2-5, with D uncertain. The CDR3 totals 14 residues. Between the trimmed V and J ends, which lost 4 bases and 7 bases, there was a span of 16 bases. The V gene's germline CDR1 is MNHEY and CDR2 SVGEGT. The sequenced CDR3 bases are TGTGCCAGCAGTTTACGGGTGTTGGATTGGACC. It encodes CASSLRVLDWT. The entire CDR3 protein is CASSLRVLDWTQYF.

Details on this clone: The CDR3 goes on 3 residues after the read ends, and that part is filled in from the germline J gene. V gene TRBV5-6 combines with J gene TRBJ2-7; weak D call: TRBD2 (5 bases). V gave up 2 bases and J gave up 3 bases, with 15 bases separating them. Germline loops: CDR1 SGHDT, CDR2 YYEEEE. The CDR3 length is 15 residues. This CDR3 is CASSFGDRSRYEQYF. The CDR3 bases that were read are TGTGCCAGCAGCTTCGGGGATCGATCACGCTACGAG.

This chain's CDR3 is CASTSSSAVGGQYF. The CDR3 bases that were read are TGTGCCAGCACTTCTTCATCAGCGGTCGGTGGT. This chain connects TRBV7-2 to TRBJ2-4; TRBD2 might be the D (5 bases). From the germline J gene comes the end of the CDR3, since the read stops 3 residues before it. Germline V gene data show CDR1 as SGHTA and CDR2 as FQGNSA. This CDR3 comprises 14 residues.

With respect to this clone: From the germline J gene comes the end of the CDR3, since the read stops 3 residues before it. The chain combines TRBV30 with TRBJ2-5; TRBD2 matches at 15 bases. Germline V CDR1 and CDR2: GTSNPN, SVGIG (reference sequence). The V gene end was trimmed by 2 bases and the J gene end by 5 bases; junction bases not matched to a gene: 3. CDR3 length equals 15 residues. The covered CDR3 bases are TGTGCCTGGAGTACCGGGACTAGCGGGGGGGAGACC. Translating it yields CAWSTGTSGGET. The full CDR3 sequence reads CAWSTGTSGGETQYF.

On this clone: Read data end 3 residues before the CDR3 end; the end is taken from the germline J gene. The V call is TRBV19, the J call TRBJ1-2, with D tentatively TRBD1 (6 bases). Germline V gene data show CDR1 as LNHDA and CDR2 as SQIVND (reference sequence). The CDR3 is 15 amino acids. This CDR3 is CASSAPQQGFYDYTF. CDR3 DNA, as far as it was read: TGTGCCAGTAGTGCCCCGCAACAGGGATTCTACGAC.

Worth noting for this clone: The read stops 3 residues short of the end of the CDR3; the missing end is completed from the germline J gene. The V call is TRBV6-2 or TRBV6-3, the J call TRBJ2-2, with D unresolved. In germline, CDR1 is MNHEY, CDR2 SVGEGT. CDR3 length equals 13 residues. V lost 6 bases and J 4 bases, leaving 9 bases between the germline ends. CDR3 DNA (partial): TGTGCCAGCAGCGTAAAGGGCACCGGGGAG. Translation gives CASSVKGTGE. The whole CDR3 region reads CASSVKGTGELFF.

Worth noting for this clone: The DNA ends 3 residues before the CDR3 does, and the rest of the CDR3 is filled in from the germline J gene. The chain employs TRBV10-3 and TRBJ2-5; tentative D call: TRBD1 (5 bases). Germline values: CDR1 ENHRY, CDR2 SYGVKD. The CDR3 spans 15 residues. V gave up 2 bases and J gave up 5 bases, with 15 bases separating them. The CDR3 loop reads CAISEGQPTRETQYF. The covered CDR3 bases are TGTGCCATCAGTGAGGGACAACCAACCAGGGAGACC.

Turning to this clone: The read falls 3 residues short of the CDR3 end, and the missing part is taken from the germline J gene. J is TRBJ2-3 and V is TRBV23-1; D ambiguous. TRBV23-1 is assigned to the ORF class and has an uncertain function. V dropped 1 base and J dropped 0 bases, with 20 bases sitting between them. The CDR3 is made up of 19 amino acids. CDR3 residues: CASSQFFSRVNNSTDTQYF. The CDR3 bases that were read are TGCGCCAGCAGTCAATTTTTTAGTAGAGTCAATAATAGCACAGATACG.

With regard to this clone: The identical CDR3 is also encoded by other nucleotide sequences in the sample. Here the CDR3 reads CAINQGLAGGEDTQYF. The DNA read from the CDR3 is TGTGCCATCAACCAAGGACTAGCGGGAGGGGAAGATACG. The chain couples TRBV10-3 to TRBJ2-3, with TRBD2 matching over 15 bases. The read ends 3 residues early relative to the CDR3; the germline J gene fills the gap. CDR3 length: 16 amino acids. Germline lookup yields CDR1 ENHRY and CDR2 SYGVKD. V was pared by 7 bases and J by 5 bases, with 7 bases of the junction left unmatched.

Worth noting for this clone: The sequenced fragment ends 3 residues before the CDR3 boundary, so the rest is inferred from the germline J gene. The chain couples TRBV11-2 to TRBJ2-3, with 7 bases fitting TRBD2. V trimming: 5 bases; J trimming: 6 bases; junction bases outside the gene matches: 11. The CDR3 has 15 amino acids. Germline lookup yields CDR1 SGHAT and CDR2 FQNNGV. The CDR3 DNA, read in part, is TGTGCCAGCAGCCAGGCGGCGCGGGGGTTCGATACG. Translation: CASSQAARGFDT. The complete CDR3 protein is CASSQAARGFDTQYF. Using reference TRBV11-2 and TRBJ2-3 for the parts outside the CDR3, the full variable domain is EAGVAQSPRYKIIEKRQSVAFWCNPISGHATLYWYQQILGQGPKLLIQFQNNGVVDDSQLPKDRFSAERLKGVDSTLKIQPAKLEDSAVYLCASSQAARGFDTQYFGPGTRLTVL.